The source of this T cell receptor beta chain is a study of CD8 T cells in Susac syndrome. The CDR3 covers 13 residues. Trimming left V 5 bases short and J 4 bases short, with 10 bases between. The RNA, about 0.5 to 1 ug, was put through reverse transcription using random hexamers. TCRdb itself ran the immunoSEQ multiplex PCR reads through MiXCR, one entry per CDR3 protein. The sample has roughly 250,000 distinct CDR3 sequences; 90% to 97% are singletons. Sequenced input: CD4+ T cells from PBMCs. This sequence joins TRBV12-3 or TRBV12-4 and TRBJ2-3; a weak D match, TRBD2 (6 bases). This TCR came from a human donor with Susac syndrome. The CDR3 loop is CASSTQRADTQYF. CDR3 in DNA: TGTGCCAGCAGTACGCAGCGGGCAGATACGCAGTATTTT.